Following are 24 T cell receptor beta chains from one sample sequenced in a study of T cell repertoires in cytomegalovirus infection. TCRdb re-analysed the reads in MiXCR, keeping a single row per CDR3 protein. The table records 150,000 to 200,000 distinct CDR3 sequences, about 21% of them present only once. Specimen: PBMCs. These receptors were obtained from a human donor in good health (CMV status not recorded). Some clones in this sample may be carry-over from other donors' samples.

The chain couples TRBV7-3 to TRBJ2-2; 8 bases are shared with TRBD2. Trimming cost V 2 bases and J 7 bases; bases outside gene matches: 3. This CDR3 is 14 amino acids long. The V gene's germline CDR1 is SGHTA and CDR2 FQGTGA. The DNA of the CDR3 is TGTGCCAGCAGCTTAGGGACTAGTGTCGGGGAGCTGTTTTTT. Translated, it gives CASSLGTSVGELFF.

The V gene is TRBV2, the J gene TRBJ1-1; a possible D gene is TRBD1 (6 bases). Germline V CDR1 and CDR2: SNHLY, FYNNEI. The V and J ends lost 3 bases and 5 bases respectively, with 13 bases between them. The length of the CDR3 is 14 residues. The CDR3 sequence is CASSESQGKTEAFF. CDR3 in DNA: TGTGCCAGCAGTGAGAGTCAGGGGAAGACTGAAGCTTTCTTT.

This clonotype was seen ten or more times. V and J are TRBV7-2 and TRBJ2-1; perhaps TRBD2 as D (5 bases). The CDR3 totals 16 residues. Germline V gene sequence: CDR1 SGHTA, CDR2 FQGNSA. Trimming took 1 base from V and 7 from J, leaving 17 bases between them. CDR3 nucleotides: TGTGCCAGCAGCTTAGTGCGGGCAGCTACGGCAAATGAGCAGTTCTTC. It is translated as CASSLVRAATANEQFF.

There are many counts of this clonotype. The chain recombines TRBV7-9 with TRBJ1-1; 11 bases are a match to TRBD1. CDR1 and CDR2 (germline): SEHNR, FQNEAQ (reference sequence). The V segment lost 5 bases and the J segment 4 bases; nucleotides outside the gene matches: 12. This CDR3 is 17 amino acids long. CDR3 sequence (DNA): TGTGCCAGCAGCCTAGGACAGGGGGCTGGTCTGGGCACTGAAGCTTTCTTT. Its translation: CASSLGQGAGLGTEAFF.

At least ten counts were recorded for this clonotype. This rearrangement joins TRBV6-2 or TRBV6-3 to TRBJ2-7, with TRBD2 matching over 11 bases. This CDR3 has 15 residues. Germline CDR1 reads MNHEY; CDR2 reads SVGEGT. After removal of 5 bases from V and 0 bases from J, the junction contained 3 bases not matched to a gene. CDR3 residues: CASSTTSGSSYEQYF. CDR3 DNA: TGTGCCAGCAGTACAACTAGCGGGAGCTCCTACGAGCAGTACTTC.

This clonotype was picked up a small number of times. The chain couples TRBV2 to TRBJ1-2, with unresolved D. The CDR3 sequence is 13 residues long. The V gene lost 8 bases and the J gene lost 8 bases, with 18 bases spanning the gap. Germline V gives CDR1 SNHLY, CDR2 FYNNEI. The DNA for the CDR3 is TGTGCCAGCGCCGTAGGGTCTTCTATAGGCTACACCTTC. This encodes CASAVGSSIGYTF.

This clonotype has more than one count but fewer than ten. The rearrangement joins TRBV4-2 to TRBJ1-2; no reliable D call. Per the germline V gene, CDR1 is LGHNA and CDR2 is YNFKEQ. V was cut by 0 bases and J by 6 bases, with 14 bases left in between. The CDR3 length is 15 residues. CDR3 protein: CASSQDLWGTNGYTF. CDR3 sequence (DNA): TGTGCCAGCAGCCAAGATTTGTGGGGAACGAATGGCTACACCTTC.

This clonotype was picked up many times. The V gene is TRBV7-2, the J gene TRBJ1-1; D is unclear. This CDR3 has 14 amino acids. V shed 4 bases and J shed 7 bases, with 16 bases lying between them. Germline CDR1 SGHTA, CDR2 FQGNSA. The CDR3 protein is CASSSSIGTNEAFF. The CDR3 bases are TGTGCCAGCAGCTCTTCGATAGGAACCAATGAAGCTTTCTTT.

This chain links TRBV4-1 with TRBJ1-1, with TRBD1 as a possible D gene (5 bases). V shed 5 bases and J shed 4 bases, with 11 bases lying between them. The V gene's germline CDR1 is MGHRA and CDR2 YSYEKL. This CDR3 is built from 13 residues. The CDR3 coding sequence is TGCGCCAGCAGCACTGGGGCCCTCACTGAAGCTTTCTTT. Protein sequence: CASSTGALTEAFF.

CDR3 region: CASTDRGSRDTQYF. Here the CDR3 DNA reads TGTGCCAGTACCGACAGGGGATCAAGGGATACGCAGTATTTT. The chain is built from TRBV19 and TRBJ2-3; 8 nucleotides align to TRBD1. The V gene's germline CDR1 is LNHDA and CDR2 SQIVND (reference sequence). Trimming removed 7 bases from V and 6 bases from J; junction bases left unmatched: 9. The CDR3 contains 14 residues.

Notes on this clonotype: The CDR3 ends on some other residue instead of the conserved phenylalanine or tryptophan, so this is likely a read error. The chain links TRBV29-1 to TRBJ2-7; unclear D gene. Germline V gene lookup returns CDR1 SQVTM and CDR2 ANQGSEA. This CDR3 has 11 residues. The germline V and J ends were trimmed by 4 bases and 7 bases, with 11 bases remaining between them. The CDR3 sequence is CSVADLREQYY. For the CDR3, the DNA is TGCAGCGTTGCGGACCTCAGGGAGCAGTACTAC.

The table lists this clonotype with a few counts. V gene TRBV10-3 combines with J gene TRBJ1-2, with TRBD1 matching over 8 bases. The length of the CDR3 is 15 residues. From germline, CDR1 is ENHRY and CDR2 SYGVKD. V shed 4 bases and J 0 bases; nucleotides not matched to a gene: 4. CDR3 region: CAISAQGASNYGYTF. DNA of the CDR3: TGTGCCATCAGTGCCCAGGGGGCCTCTAACTATGGCTACACCTTC.

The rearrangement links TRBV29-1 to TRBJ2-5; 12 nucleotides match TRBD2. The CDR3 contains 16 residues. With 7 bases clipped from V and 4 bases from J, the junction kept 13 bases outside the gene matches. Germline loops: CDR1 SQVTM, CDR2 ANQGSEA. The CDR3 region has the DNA TGCAGCGGGCGGGCTAGCGGGAGGGCCGTACGAGAGACCCAGTACTTC. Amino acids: CSGRASGRAVRETQYF.

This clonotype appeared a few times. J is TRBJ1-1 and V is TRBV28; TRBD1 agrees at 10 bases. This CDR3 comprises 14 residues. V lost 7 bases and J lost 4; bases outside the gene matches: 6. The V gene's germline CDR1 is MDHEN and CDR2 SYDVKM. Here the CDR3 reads CASTLRTGGTEAFF. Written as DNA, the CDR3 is TGTGCCAGCACTCTTCGGACAGGGGGCACTGAAGCTTTCTTT.

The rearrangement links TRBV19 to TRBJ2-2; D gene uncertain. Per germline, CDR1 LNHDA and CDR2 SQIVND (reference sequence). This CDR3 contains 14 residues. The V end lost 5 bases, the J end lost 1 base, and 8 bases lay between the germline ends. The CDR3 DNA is TGTGCCAGTAGTGTTGCAGGGAACACCGGGGAGCTGTTTTTT. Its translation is CASSVAGNTGELFF.

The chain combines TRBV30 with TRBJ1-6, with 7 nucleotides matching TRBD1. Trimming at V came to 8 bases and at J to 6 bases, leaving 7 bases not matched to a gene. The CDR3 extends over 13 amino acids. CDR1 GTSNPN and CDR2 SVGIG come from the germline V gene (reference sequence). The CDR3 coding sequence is TGTGCCCGGACGACAGGGCTTAATTCACCCCTCCACTTT. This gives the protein CARTTGLNSPLHF.

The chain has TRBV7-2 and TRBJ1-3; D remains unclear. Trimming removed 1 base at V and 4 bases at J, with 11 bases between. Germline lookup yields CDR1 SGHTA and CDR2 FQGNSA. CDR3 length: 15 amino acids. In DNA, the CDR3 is TGTGCCAGCAGCTTAGGTGGAATGTCGGGAAACACCATATATTTT. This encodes CASSLGGMSGNTIYF.

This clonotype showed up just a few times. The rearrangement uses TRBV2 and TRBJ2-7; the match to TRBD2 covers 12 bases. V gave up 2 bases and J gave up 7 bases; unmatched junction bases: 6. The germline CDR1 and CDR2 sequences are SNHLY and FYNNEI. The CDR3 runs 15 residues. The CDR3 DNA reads TGTGCCAGCAGTGAAACTAGCGGGGGGCCGGGGGAGCAGTACTTC. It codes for CASSETSGGPGEQYF.

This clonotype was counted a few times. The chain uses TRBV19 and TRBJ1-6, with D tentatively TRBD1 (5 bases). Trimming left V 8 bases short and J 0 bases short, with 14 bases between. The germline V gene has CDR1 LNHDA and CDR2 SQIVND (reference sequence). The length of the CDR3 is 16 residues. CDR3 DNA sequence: TGTGCCAGTTCAGGGCTCCTAAGCTCCTATAATTCACCCCTCCACTTT. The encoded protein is CASSGLLSSYNSPLHF.

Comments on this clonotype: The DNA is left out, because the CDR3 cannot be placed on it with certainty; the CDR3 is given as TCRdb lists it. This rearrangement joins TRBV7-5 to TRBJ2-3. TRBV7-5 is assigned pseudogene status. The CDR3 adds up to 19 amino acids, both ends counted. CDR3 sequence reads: CISVPEPNILTESTDTQYF.

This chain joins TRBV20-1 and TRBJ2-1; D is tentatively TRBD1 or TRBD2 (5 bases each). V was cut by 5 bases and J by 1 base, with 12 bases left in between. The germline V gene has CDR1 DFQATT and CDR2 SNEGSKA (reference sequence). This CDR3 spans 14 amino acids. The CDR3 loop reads CSAGQGPSYNEQFF. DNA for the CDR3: TGCAGTGCTGGGCAGGGACCTTCCTACAATGAGCAGTTCTTC.

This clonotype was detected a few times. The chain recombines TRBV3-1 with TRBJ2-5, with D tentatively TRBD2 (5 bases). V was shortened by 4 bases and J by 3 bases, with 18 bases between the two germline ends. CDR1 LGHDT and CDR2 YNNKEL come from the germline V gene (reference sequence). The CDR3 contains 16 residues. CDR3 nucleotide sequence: TGTGCCAGCAGCCCGACGGGAACTACCACCAAAGAGACCCAGTACTTC. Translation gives CASSPTGTTTKETQYF.

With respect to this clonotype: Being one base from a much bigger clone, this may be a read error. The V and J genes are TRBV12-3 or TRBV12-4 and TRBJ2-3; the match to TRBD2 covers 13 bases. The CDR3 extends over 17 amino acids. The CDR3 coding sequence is TGTGCCGGCAGTTGGGGGACTAGCGGGATCCCCACAGATACGCAGTATTTT. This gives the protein CAGSWGTSGIPTDTQYF.

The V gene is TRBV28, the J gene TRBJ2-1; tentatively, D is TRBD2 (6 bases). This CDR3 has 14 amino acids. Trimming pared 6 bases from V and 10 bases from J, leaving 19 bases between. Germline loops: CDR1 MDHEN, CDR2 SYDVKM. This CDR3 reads CASSCGTRIGEQFF. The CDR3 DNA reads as TGTGCCAGCAGCTGTGGGACTCGTATAGGGGAGCAGTTCTTC. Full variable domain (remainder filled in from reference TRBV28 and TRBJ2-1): DVKVTQSSRYLVKRTGEKVFLECVQDMDHENMFWYRQDPGLGLRLIYFSYDVKMKEKGDIPEGYSVSREKKERFSLILESASTNQTSMYLCASSCGTRIGEQFFGPGTRLTVL.